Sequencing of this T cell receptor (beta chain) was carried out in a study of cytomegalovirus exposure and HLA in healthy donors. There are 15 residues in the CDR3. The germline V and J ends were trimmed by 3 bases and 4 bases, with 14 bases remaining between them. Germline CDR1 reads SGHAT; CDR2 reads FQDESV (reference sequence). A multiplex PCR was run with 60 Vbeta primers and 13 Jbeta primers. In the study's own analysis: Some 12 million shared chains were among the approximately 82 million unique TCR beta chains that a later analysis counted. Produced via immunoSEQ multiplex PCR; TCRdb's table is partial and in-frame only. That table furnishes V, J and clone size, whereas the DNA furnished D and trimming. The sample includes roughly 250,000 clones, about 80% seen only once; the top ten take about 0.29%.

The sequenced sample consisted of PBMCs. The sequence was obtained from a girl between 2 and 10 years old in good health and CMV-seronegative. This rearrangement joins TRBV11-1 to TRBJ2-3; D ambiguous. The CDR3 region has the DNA TGTGCCAGCAGCTTCTATTTTGTGGTTTCAGATACGCAGTATTTT. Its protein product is CASSFYFVVSDTQYF.